The 29 T cell receptor beta chains below were found in one sample sequenced in a study of blood T cells in healthy people across ages. Through a sample-barcoded 5' primer and a J-beta primer mix, a second PCR was run for roughly 6 to 11 cycles. TCRdb analysed the 5' RACE reads with MiXCR anew, one entry per CDR3 protein. Among roughly 680,000 distinct CDR3 sequences listed, roughly 21% were seen once. Sequences were obtained from blood. The receptors here all came from a man aged 70-80 years in good health.

This clonotype was observed a few times. The genes are TRBV12-3 or TRBV12-4 and TRBJ2-1; D gene uncertain. This CDR3 spans 14 amino acids. V was clipped by 7 bases and J by 7 bases, with 17 bases between them. Here the CDR3 reads CASTPDGPKNEQFF. Written as DNA, the CDR3 is TGTGCCAGCACCCCGGACGGTCCGAAGAATGAGCAGTTCTTC.

V and J are TRBV20-1 and TRBJ2-5; 13 bases align to TRBD2. Germline assignment: CDR1 DFQATT and CDR2 SNEGSKA (reference sequence). Losses at the gene ends were 5 bases for V and 3 bases for J; bases not matched to a gene: 6. This CDR3 contains 15 residues. The CDR3 DNA follows: TGCAGTGCTCGCGGACTAGCGGGAGTTGAAGAGACCCAGTACTTC. Its translation is CSARGLAGVEETQYF.

This clonotype was picked up a small number of times. The rearrangement links TRBV5-1 to TRBJ1-5; TRBD1 matches 9 bases. Looked up from germline, CDR1 is SGHRS and CDR2 is YFSETQ. Trimming at V came to 5 bases and at J to 5 bases, leaving 2 bases not matched to a gene. The CDR3 consists of 13 residues. This chain's CDR3 is CASRRDRDQPQHF. CDR3 coding DNA: TGCGCCAGCAGGCGGGACAGGGATCAGCCCCAGCATTTT.

The gene calls are TRBV27 and TRBJ2-7; 9 positions agree with TRBD2. CDR1 MNHEY and CDR2 SMNVEV come from the germline V gene (reference sequence). The CDR3 has 14 amino acids. With 5 bases clipped from V and 0 bases from J, the junction kept 2 bases outside the gene matches. The CDR3 DNA follows: TGTGCCAGCAGTGGACTAGCGAGCTCCTACGAGCAGTACTTC. As protein: CASSGLASSYEQYF.

In this sample, this clonotype turned up a few times. The chain joins TRBV25-1 to TRBJ2-5; 7 nucleotides agree with TRBD1. The J call may be in error: the DNA end matches TRBJ2-7 better. This CDR3 has 15 residues. Germline V CDR1 and CDR2: MGHDK, SYGVNS. The CDR3 protein is CASSDPGQLSYEQYF. The CDR3 DNA reads as TGTGCCAGCAGTGATCCGGGACAGCTCTCCTACGAGCAGTACTTC.

The chain joins TRBV20-1 to TRBJ1-2; 7 nucleotides match TRBD1. Germline V gene lookup returns CDR1 DFQATT and CDR2 SNEGSKA (reference sequence). V shed 2 bases and J 3 bases; nucleotides not matched to a gene: 3. The CDR3 runs to 13 residues. CDR3 in amino acids: CSARLQGHYGYTF. The CDR3 nucleotides are TGCAGTGCTAGACTACAGGGGCACTATGGCTACACCTTC.

A few counts support this clonotype. The rearrangement links TRBV5-1 to TRBJ2-1, with 7 bases lining up with TRBD2. The germline V gene has CDR1 SGHRS and CDR2 YFSETQ. V lost 0 bases to trimming and J lost 5 bases; unmatched junction nucleotides: 5. CDR3 length: 15 amino acids. CDR3: CASSLDGTTNNEQFF. The DNA of the CDR3 is TGCGCCAGCAGCTTGGATGGGACTACAAACAATGAGCAGTTCTTC.

The J gene is TRBJ1-4, the V gene TRBV6-2 or TRBV6-3; 7 bases line up with TRBD1. The CDR3 consists of 14 residues. Unmatched junction bases numbered 9, after V lost 6 bases and J lost 8 bases. Germline V gives CDR1 MNHEY, CDR2 SVGEGT. The CDR3 loop is CASSPGQVTEKLFF. The DNA of the CDR3 is TGTGCCAGCAGCCCAGGACAGGTGACCGAAAAACTGTTTTTT.

There are many counts of this clonotype. The chain couples TRBV12-3 or TRBV12-4 to TRBJ2-6; 9 bases are a match to TRBD1. The CDR3 runs to 18 residues. V shed 6 bases, J shed 3 bases, and the junction held 12 bases outside the gene matches. The DNA of the CDR3 is TGTGCCAGCAGGCCAATGAACAGGGGGCTAAGTGGGGCCAACGTCCTGACTTTC. Its translation is CASRPMNRGLSGANVLTF.

The rearrangement links TRBV2 to TRBJ2-2, with D hard to call. Trimming removed 0 bases at V and 7 bases at J, with 6 bases between. CDR1 is SNHLY, CDR2 FYNNEI, per germline. This CDR3 has 13 residues. The CDR3 DNA follows: TGTGCCAGCAGTGAAGCCCTGGGCGGGGAGCTGTTTTTT. Amino acids: CASSEALGGELFF.

The CDR3 protein is CSVYRGQETQYF. The CDR3 region has the DNA TGCAGCGTTTACAGGGGCCAAGAGACCCAGTACTTC. The chain has TRBV29-1 and TRBJ2-5, with 7 bases that match TRBD1. J was trimmed by 1 base and V by 5 bases; bases with no gene match: 1. CDR1 is SQVTM, CDR2 ANQGSEA, per germline. The CDR3 covers 12 residues.

There are a few counts of this clonotype. At one boundary the junction diverges from the germline segment, which might be a read error. Here the CDR3 reads CATSTPRTGGRETQYF. DNA of the CDR3: TGTGCCACCAGTACGCCCAGGACAGGGGGAAGGGAGACCCAGTACTTC. This rearrangement joins TRBV28 to TRBJ2-5, with 10 bases lining up with TRBD1. This CDR3 is 16 amino acids long. Germline V gives CDR1 MDHEN, CDR2 SYDVKM.

In this sample, this clonotype turned up a few times. The V gene is TRBV9, the J gene TRBJ1-1; 9 bases line up with TRBD1. CDR1 is SGDLS and CDR2 is YYNGEE in the germline V gene. The CDR3 sequence is 17 residues long. J was trimmed by 5 bases and V by 4 bases; bases with no gene match: 15. The CDR3 loop is CASSPPPRGQGRTEAFF. The CDR3 coding sequence is TGTGCCAGCAGCCCGCCGCCCCGGGGACAGGGAAGGACTGAAGCTTTCTTT.

The chain recombines TRBV3-1 with TRBJ1-1; TRBD1 might be the D (6 bases). V shed 4 bases and J shed 7 bases, with 16 bases lying between them. In germline, CDR1 is LGHDT, CDR2 YNNKEL (reference sequence). The CDR3 is made up of 14 amino acids. CDR3 sequence reads: CASSPTGSQGEAFF. CDR3 bases: TGTGCCAGCAGCCCAACAGGGTCTCAGGGTGAAGCTTTCTTT.

Points on this clonotype: A read error is likely, as this CDR3 ends without the conserved phenylalanine or tryptophan. V gene TRBV19 combines with J gene TRBJ2-1; D not resolved. Germline CDR1 and CDR2: LNHDA and SQIVND (reference sequence). Between the trimmed V and J ends, which lost 5 bases and 7 bases, there was a span of 9 bases. The CDR3 is made up of 12 amino acids. CDR3 in amino acids: CASSPRRNEQFI. CDR3 in DNA: TGTGCCAGTAGTCCTAGAAGGAATGAGCAGTTCATC.

This clonotype was recorded at least ten times. At one of its ends the junction is not consistent with the germline gene, which may arise from a read error. This rearrangement joins TRBV5-1 to TRBJ1-1; D not resolved. The CDR3 contains 13 residues. Germline CDR1 reads SGHRS; CDR2 reads YFSETQ. This CDR3 reads CASSLGGNTEAFF. The CDR3, as DNA: TGTGCCAGCAGCTTAGGAGGGAACACTGAAGCTTTCTTT.

The chain recombines TRBV20-1 with TRBJ2-5, with 9 bases identical to TRBD2. The CDR3 is 14 residues long. Germline V gene sequence: CDR1 DFQATT, CDR2 SNEGSKA (reference sequence). This CDR3 reads CSLLAGSVQETQYF. In DNA, the CDR3 is TGCAGCCTCCTAGCGGGATCAGTTCAAGAGACCCAGTACTTC.

This clonotype was seen only a few times. The J gene is TRBJ2-3, the V gene TRBV10-3; a weak D match, TRBD1 (5 bases). The CDR3 has 13 residues. Germline CDR1 and CDR2: ENHRY and SYGVKD. Between the trimmed V and J ends, which lost 6 bases and 3 bases, there was a span of 10 bases. The CDR3 protein is CAISRVRTDTQYF. The CDR3 DNA is TGTGCCATCAGCAGGGTGAGGACAGATACGCAGTATTTT.

The chain links TRBV5-1 to TRBJ1-2; D is ambiguous. Trimming cost V 1 base and J 4 bases, with 5 bases left between them. The V gene's germline CDR1 is SGHRS and CDR2 YFSETQ. This CDR3 is built from 12 residues. CDR3 sequence (DNA): TGCGCCAGCAGCTTGTTGGGCTATGGCTACACCTTC. Amino acids: CASSLLGYGYTF.

The chain carries TRBV9 and TRBJ1-3, with D perhaps TRBD1 (5 bases). This CDR3 contains 15 residues. CDR1 and CDR2 from the germline V gene are SGDLS and YYNGEE. V gave up 3 bases and J gave up 1 base, with 11 bases separating them. In DNA, the CDR3 is TGTGCCAGCAGCGAACCAGGGATATCTGGAAACACCATATATTTT. The encoded protein is CASSEPGISGNTIYF.

The chain has TRBV20-1 and TRBJ1-1; TRBD1 might be the D (6 bases). The germline V gene encodes CDR1 DFQATT and CDR2 SNEGSKA (reference sequence). This CDR3 has 12 amino acids. Trimming removed 3 bases from V and 4 bases from J, with 9 bases in between. The CDR3 sequence: CSASQGTTEAFF. The CDR3 bases are TGCAGTGCTAGTCAGGGGACCACTGAAGCTTTCTTT.

The chain employs TRBV5-1 and TRBJ2-3; the match to TRBD2 covers 7 bases. The CDR3 sequence is 16 residues long. The trim removed 7 bases at V and 5 bases at J, leaving 16 bases unmatched. Germline assignment: CDR1 SGHRS and CDR2 YFSETQ. As DNA, the CDR3 is TGCGCCAGCGGCCCGGCGTTAGGGGCGGGAGTAGATACGCAGTATTTT. It is translated as CASGPALGAGVDTQYF.

This clonotype was counted only a few times. V is TRBV6-5 and J is TRBJ1-1; D remains ambiguous. The germline gives CDR1 MNHEY, CDR2 SVGAGI. There are 16 residues in the CDR3. The V end lost 4 bases, the J end lost 5 bases, and 20 bases lay between the germline ends. The CDR3 region is CASSSSPLRIGTEAFF. The CDR3 bases are TGTGCCAGCAGTTCCTCCCCTCTCCGGATTGGAACTGAAGCTTTCTTT.

CDR3 sequence (DNA): TGCGCCAGCAGCCCGGGTGGGACTAGGCGGGCTTACAATGAGCAGTTCTTC. Its translation is CASSPGGTRRAYNEQFF. This chain connects TRBV5-1 to TRBJ2-1, with 8 bases aligning to TRBD2. Trimming took 4 bases from V and 4 from J; bases not matched to a gene: 13. The CDR3 covers 17 residues. In germline, CDR1 is SGHRS, CDR2 YFSETQ.

The chain recombines TRBV30 with TRBJ2-5; D remains ambiguous. The germline V gene has CDR1 GTSNPN and CDR2 SVGIG (reference sequence). The CDR3 extends over 11 amino acids. V lost 4 bases and J 1 base, leaving 4 bases between the germline ends. The CDR3 reads CAWTVQETQYF. DNA for the CDR3: TGTGCCTGGACCGTCCAAGAGACCCAGTACTTC.

This clonotype was observed a few times. The chain employs TRBV21-1 and TRBJ2-5; the listed D gene, TRBD2, was not tested against the DNA. TRBV21-1 is a recognized pseudogene. This CDR3 contains 18 residues. The CDR3, as DNA: TGTGCCAGCAGCAAAGTTGGGGCAGGTCCCTCAGACCAAGAGACCCAGTACTTC. It is translated as CASSKVGAGPSDQETQYF.

The chain employs TRBV7-6 and TRBJ2-1; D possibly corresponds to TRBD2 (5 bases). The CDR3 has 15 residues. Germline CDR1 and CDR2: SGHVS and FNYEAQ. V was pared by 1 base and J by 4 bases, with 11 bases between. CDR3 bases: TGTGCCAGCAGCTTAGGAGGACTGACGTACAATGAGCAGTTCTTC. It specifies CASSLGGLTYNEQFF.

The chain links TRBV6-5 to TRBJ2-1; D is undetermined. Trimming shortened V by 6 bases and J by 7 bases, and 13 bases separated the two germline ends. Germline CDR1 is MNHEY and CDR2 is SVGAGI. The CDR3 loop spans 13 amino acids. The CDR3 coding sequence is TGTGCCAGCAGCCCTAAAGGCCCAAATGAGCAGTTCTTC. It specifies CASSPKGPNEQFF.

The chain employs TRBV20-1 and TRBJ2-1, with D perhaps matching TRBD2 (5 bases). The length of the CDR3 is 12 residues. V lost 3 bases and J lost 12, with 15 bases in between. Germline V gene lookup returns CDR1 DFQATT and CDR2 SNEGSKA (reference sequence). In nucleotides, the CDR3 is TGCAGTGCTAGTCGCCCAAATAGCGCGCAGTTCTTC. Its translation is CSASRPNSAQFF.